This TCR beta chain was captured by sequencing in a study of response to subunit inactivated influenza vaccine. TCRdb processed the RT-PCR reads anew with MiXCR; each CDR3 protein has one entry. The profile covers hundreds of thousands of distinct CDR3 sequences, with approximately 11% appearing a single time and 8% to 13% taken by the ten largest. Trimming cost V 5 bases and J 2 bases; bases outside gene matches: 3. The CDR3 is made up of 14 amino acids. Germline-derived CDR1 and CDR2 are MNHEY and SMNVEV (reference sequence). In its sample, this clonotype was seen many times. Its cognate antigen is unknown. Broader study findings: Each seasonal flu vaccination may recruit only limited new T cells, authors suggested.

The data were also submitted as part of a second study, on T cells expressing NK-cell markers. That work states: 5'RACE template switching with UMIs produced the TCR beta cDNA. In roughly six donors, dominant NKG2C+ clonotypes were roughly 1.0-7.5% of CD8+ T cells.

The V gene is TRBV27, the J gene TRBJ1-5; 7 bases match TRBD1. This TCR came from a man between 45 and 60 years old who received an inactivated influenza vaccine. This specimen was PBMCs from blood, taken on the day of vaccination. The CDR3 is CASSRQGGNQPQHF. The CDR3 DNA is TGTGCCAGCAGTCGACAGGGTGGCAATCAGCCCCAGCATTTT.